This T cell receptor (beta chain) was recorded in a study of T cells in Graves' hyperthyroidism and ophthalmopathy. Study in general: Pretreatment peripheral blood was obtained at initial diagnosis.

Amplified TCR beta CDR3 regions derived from RNA transcripts. An initial round of RT-PCR targeting the TCR CDR3 relied on the HTBI primer set. MiXCR, run by TCRdb on the multiplex PCR reads, gives a single entry per CDR3 protein. The repertoire has fewer than 850,000 distinct CDR3 sequences, roughly 17% of them found once; the top ten carry roughly 16%. Hyperthyroidism of Graves' type that showed no ophthalmopathy progression within 18 months was stable. The TCR originated in a man aged 50 to 59 with Graves' hyperthyroidism. Sequenced: blood.

The CDR3 coding sequence is TGTGCCAGCAGGCCGGGACAGGGGGCCAACGTCCTGACTTTC. Protein: CASRPGQGANVLTF. The chain carries TRBV12-3 or TRBV12-4 and TRBJ2-6, with TRBD1 matching over 7 bases. Losses at the gene ends were 6 bases for V and 4 bases for J; bases not matched to a gene: 3. The CDR3 has 14 amino acids.